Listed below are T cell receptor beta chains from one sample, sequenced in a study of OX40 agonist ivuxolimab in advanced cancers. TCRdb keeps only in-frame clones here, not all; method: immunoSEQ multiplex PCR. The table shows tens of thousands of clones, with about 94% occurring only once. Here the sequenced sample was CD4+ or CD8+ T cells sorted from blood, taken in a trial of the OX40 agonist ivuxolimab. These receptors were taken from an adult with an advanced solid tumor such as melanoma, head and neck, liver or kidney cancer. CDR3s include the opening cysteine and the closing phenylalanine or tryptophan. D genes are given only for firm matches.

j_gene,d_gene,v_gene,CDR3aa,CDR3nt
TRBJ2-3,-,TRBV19,CATVGWPDTQYF,TGTGCCACCGTCGGTTGGCCAGATACGCAGTATTTT
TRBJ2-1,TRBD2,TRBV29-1,CSVGVGTTLNEQFF,TGCAGCGTTGGGGTAGGGACTACCCTCAATGAGCAGTTCTTC
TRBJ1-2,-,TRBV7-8,CASSSPDTNYGYTF,TGTGCCAGCAGCTCGCCAGACACAAACTATGGCTACACCTTC
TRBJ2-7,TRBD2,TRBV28,CASSQLAGTLYEQYF,TGTGCCAGCAGCCAACTAGCGGGGACGCTCTACGAGCAGTACTTC
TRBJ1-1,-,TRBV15,CATRSVGNTEAFF,TGTGCCACCAGAAGTGTTGGTAACACTGAAGCTTTCTTT
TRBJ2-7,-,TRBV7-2,CASSLATGPAEQYF,TGTGCCAGCAGCTTAGCGACAGGCCCGGCAGAGCAGTACTTC
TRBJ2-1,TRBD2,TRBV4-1,CASSRKPGLADYNEQFF,TGCGCCAGCAGCCGAAAACCGGGACTAGCGGATTACAATGAGCAGTTCTTC
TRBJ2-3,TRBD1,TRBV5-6,CASSFGTGRTDTQYF,TGTGCCAGCAGCTTTGGGACAGGACGCACAGATACGCAGTATTTT
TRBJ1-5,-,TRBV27,CASSLSGSQPQHF,TGTGCCAGCAGTTTATCGGGGAGTCAGCCCCAGCATTTT
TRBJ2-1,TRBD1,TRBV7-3,CASSFRGYGNNEQFF,TGTGCCAGCAGCTTCAGGGGGTACGGGAACAATGAGCAGTTCTTC